These T cell receptor beta chains were read from a single sample in a study of OX40 agonist ivuxolimab in advanced cancers. Only in-frame clones appear in the TCRdb table, and some are missing; sequencing was by immunoSEQ multiplex PCR. The sample lists approximately 21,000 clones, 75% to 85% occurring once. The sample was CD4+ or CD8+ T cells sorted from blood, taken in a trial of the OX40 agonist ivuxolimab. The receptors originated from an adult with an advanced solid tumor such as melanoma, head and neck, liver or kidney cancer. The CDR3 runs from the conserved cysteine through the conserved F or W. Each record gives: D gene, clone size, J gene, V gene, CDR3 DNA, CDR3 protein. The D gene is left open where the match is weak. For some rows the clone size is stated as once, few or many, or as a class when expanded; others skip it.

TRBD2	NA	TRBJ2-7	TRBV4-2	TGTGCCAGCAGCCCGGACGGGGGAGGGTCCTACGAGCAGTACTTC	CASSPDGGGSYEQYF
TRBD2	NA	TRBJ2-1	TRBV6-5	TGTGCCAGCAGTTACCCGGGACTAGCGGGAAGGAATGAGCAGTTCTTC	CASSYPGLAGRNEQFF
NA	NA	TRBJ1-4	TRBV7-9	TGTGCCAGCAGCTTTGAGACAAAGAATGAAAAACTGTTTTTT	CASSFETKNEKLFF
NA	NA	TRBJ2-7	TRBV7-6	TGTGCCAGCAGCTTAGCGAGGGGTTCCGAGCAGTACTTC	CASSLARGSEQYF
NA	NA	TRBJ2-7	TRBV19	TGTGCCAGTAGTATTGGACACAACTACGAGCAGTACTTC	CASSIGHNYEQYF
NA	NA	TRBJ1-5	TRBV27	TGTGCCAGCAGTTGGGGAGGATCTAGCAATCAGCCCCAGCATTTT	CASSWGGSSNQPQHF
TRBD2	NA	TRBJ2-3	TRBV13	TGTGCCAGCAGCTATCGGACTAGCGGGTTCGGAGATACGCAGTATTTT	CASSYRTSGFGDTQYF
TRBD2	NA	TRBJ2-7	TRBV9	TGTGCCAGCAGCGTAGGGACTAGTTCGTCCTACGAGCAGTACTTC	CASSVGTSSSYEQYF
NA	NA	TRBJ2-6	TRBV6-4	TGTGCCAGCAGAGATGTATTAGGGGCCAACGTCCTGACTTTC	CASRDVLGANVLTF
NA	NA	TRBJ2-7	TRBV4-1	TGCGCCAGCAGCCAAGTGGGCCTCTACGAGCAGTACTTC	CASSQVGLYEQYF
TRBD1	NA	TRBJ1-1	TRBV27	TGTGCCAGCAGTAAGCCCGGGACAGGGGTCCTAATTGAAGCTTTCTTT	CASSKPGTGVLIEAFF
NA	NA	TRBJ1-2	TRBV18	TGTGCCAGCTCACCAGGGGCTGGCTACACCTTC	CASSPGAGYTF
NA	NA	TRBJ2-7	TRBV28	TGTGCCAGCAGTCCAGCTACCGTCAGGGCCCCGACCTACGAGCAGTACTTC	CASSPATVRAPTYEQYF
NA	NA	TRBJ2-7	TRBV7-6	TGTGCCAGCACCCAAGGACAGACCTCCTACGAGCAGTACTTC	CASTQGQTSYEQYF
NA	NA	TRBJ2-3	TRBV5-1	TGCGCCAGCAGCTTGGTGCCCACAGATACGCAGTATTTT	CASSLVPTDTQYF
NA	NA	TRBJ1-3	TRBV7-9	TGTGCCAGCAGCTCCCCCGCCGGAAACACCATATATTTT	CASSSPAGNTIYF
NA	NA	TRBJ2-3	TRBV27	TGTGCCACCGCACAGGGTTTCGGGACCACAGATACGCAGTATTTT	CATAQGFGTTDTQYF
TRBD2	once	TRBJ2-7	TRBV28	TGTGCCAGCAGTTTACCCAAATTTATCGGGACTAGCGGGGGGTACGAGCAGTACTTC	CASSLPKFIGTSGGYEQYF
NA	NA	TRBJ2-3	TRBV6-4	TGTGCCAGCAGAGACAGAACAGGGTCAGGCACAGATACGCAGTATTTT	CASRDRTGSGTDTQYF
NA	NA	TRBJ1-6	TRBV6-1	TGTGCCAGCATATTTGGACAGAATGGTTCACCCCTCCACTTT	CASIFGQNGSPLHF
TRBD2	once	TRBJ2-5	TRBV9	TGTGCCAGCAGCGACGGGACTAGCGGGATAGTAGGAGAGACCCAGTACTTC	CASSDGTSGIVGETQYF
NA	few	TRBJ2-5	TRBV6-5	TGTGCCAGCAGTTACAACAGCCAAGAGACCCAGTACTTC	CASSYNSQETQYF
TRBD2	NA	TRBJ2-1	TRBV9	TGTGCCAGCAGCGTAGACCTTAGGACTAGCGGGAGGATTTACAATGAGCAGTTCTTC	CASSVDLRTSGRIYNEQFF
TRBD2	NA	TRBJ2-1	TRBV5-1	TGCGCCAGCAGCTTGGCCATCCCAGCGGGAGAACGTAATGAGCAGTTCTTC	CASSLAIPAGERNEQFF
NA	NA	TRBJ1-4	TRBV27	TGTGCCAGCAGTTTAGCAGTGAGGAATGAAAAACTGTTTTTT	CASSLAVRNEKLFF
TRBD1	NA	TRBJ1-5	TRBV5-6	TGTGCCAGCAGCGGAGACAGGGGCAATCAGCCCCAGCATTTT	CASSGDRGNQPQHF
NA	NA	TRBJ1-5	TRBV6-4	TGTGCCAGCAGTGCTCGCTACAATCCGGGGGGGGAAGGACAGCCCCAGCATTTT	CASSARYNPGGEGQPQHF
NA	NA	TRBJ1-1	TRBV27	TGTGCCAGCAGTACCATCCAGGGAGAAGCTTTCTTT	CASSTIQGEAFF
NA	few	TRBJ2-1	TRBV6-6	TGTGCCAGCAGTTACTCGAGCGGGCCCCACAATGAGCAGTTCTTC	CASSYSSGPHNEQFF
NA	NA	TRBJ2-7	TRBV5-1	TGCGCCAGCAGCTCTACAGATTCCCCCTACGAGCAGTACTTC	CASSSTDSPYEQYF
NA	NA	TRBJ1-1	TRBV6-5	TGTGCCGGGGAGGGGCAGGGAAGTGGGACTGAAGCTTTCTTT	CAGEGQGSGTEAFF
NA	few	TRBJ1-1	TRBV30	TGTGCCTGGAGTGCTGGGAGCACTGAAGCTTTCTTT	CAWSAGSTEAFF
TRBD1	NA	TRBJ1-2	TRBV5-1	TGCGCCAGCAGCCCCAGGCGACCGGGACAGGGACATGGCTACACCTTC	CASSPRRPGQGHGYTF
NA	NA	TRBJ1-5	TRBV27	TGTGCCAGCAGTTATGACACAAGGTCCCAGCCCCAGCATTTT	CASSYDTRSQPQHF
TRBD1	NA	TRBJ1-5	TRBV15	TGTGCCACCAGGGAAGGTGGGGACAGGGCTCAGCCCCAGCATTTT	CATREGGDRAQPQHF
TRBD2	NA	TRBJ2-3	TRBV10-3	TGTGCCATCACTCAGGGGACTAGCGGGAGATTACCAGATACGCAGTATTTT	CAITQGTSGRLPDTQYF
NA	NA	TRBJ1-1	TRBV7-9	TGTGCCAGCAGCCCACCCGGGGAGGTTACAGTTGAAGCTTTCTTT	CASSPPGEVTVEAFF
NA	NA	TRBJ2-1	TRBV4-1	TGCGCCAGCAGCCAAGATAGTCTGGGCGGGTGGTACTCTGAGCAGTTCTTC	CASSQDSLGGWYSEQFF
NA	NA	TRBJ1-1	TRBV28	TGTGCCAGCAGTTTGACGGGACGGAACACTGAAGCTTTCTTT	CASSLTGRNTEAFF
NA	NA	TRBJ2-5	TRBV27	TGTGCCAGCGGCCCCGCCGCCGGGCCTCAAGAGACCCAGTACTTC	CASGPAAGPQETQYF
TRBD2	NA	TRBJ2-7	TRBV12-5	TGTGCTAGTGGTTTGGACCGACTAGCGGGAGGGCCATTCCACGAGCAGTACTTC	CASGLDRLAGGPFHEQYF
NA	NA	TRBJ2-5	TRBV6-5	TGTGCCAGCAGTTACGGTGGGGTAGGAGAGACCCAGTACTTC	CASSYGGVGETQYF
TRBD2	NA	TRBJ2-3	TRBV4-1	TGCGCCAGCAGCCACGGCGGGAGTCCAGATACGCAGTATTTT	CASSHGGSPDTQYF
NA	NA	TRBJ2-1	TRBV19	TGTGCCAGTAGTCTACAGGGTGGCCCCTACAATGAGCAGTTCTTC	CASSLQGGPYNEQFF
TRBD2	NA	TRBJ2-3	TRBV27	TGTGCCAGCAGTGAGCGGGAGCCCGACACAGATACGCAGTATTTT	CASSEREPDTDTQYF
NA	NA	TRBJ2-7	TRBV4-1	TGCGCCAGCAGCCAACTCGGGACCTACGAGCAGTACTTC	CASSQLGTYEQYF
NA	NA	TRBJ1-1	TRBV7-9	TGTGCCATCCCCGCCGGCAGGGGAGACACTGAAGCTTTCTTT	CAIPAGRGDTEAFF
TRBD1	NA	TRBJ1-2	TRBV27	TGTGCCAGCAGCAATAGACAGGGAGGCAACTATGGCTACACCTTC	CASSNRQGGNYGYTF
NA	NA	TRBJ2-5	TRBV13	TGTGCCAGCAGCTTTGGGACGTACGGGGAGACCCAGTACTTC	CASSFGTYGETQYF
TRBD1	NA	TRBJ2-7	TRBV13	TGTGCCAGCAGCCCAGAGGGGGCGAGATCCTACGAGCAGTACTTC	CASSPEGARSYEQYF
NA	NA	TRBJ2-3	TRBV5-6	TGTGCCAGCAGCTTTCTTTTCTGGGCGGCCACAGATACGCAGTATTTT	CASSFLFWAATDTQYF
NA	NA	TRBJ1-5	TRBV7-9	TGTGCCAGCAGCGCCGGGACAACCCTTTGGCCCCAGCATTTT	CASSAGTTLWPQHF
NA	NA	TRBJ2-1	TRBV6-4	TGTGCCAGCAGTGAATCCCAGACAGACTTCTACAATGAGCAGTTCTTC	CASSESQTDFYNEQFF
NA	once	TRBJ1-1	TRBV19	TGTGCCAGTAGTATATTGGCGATAAACACTGAAGCTTTCTTT	CASSILAINTEAFF
NA	NA	TRBJ2-7	TRBV28	TGTGCCAGCAGTGCGTGGACAGACTCCTACGAGCAGTACTTC	CASSAWTDSYEQYF
TRBD1	NA	TRBJ2-2	TRBV9	TGTGCCAGCAGCGAACGGACAGGGGTGGGCACCGGGGAGCTGTTTTTT	CASSERTGVGTGELFF
TRBD2	NA	TRBJ2-5	TRBV4-1	TGCGCCAGCAGCCAAGAATCCTCTAGCGGGAGTGGAGAGACCCAGTACTTC	CASSQESSSGSGETQYF
NA	NA	TRBJ2-7	TRBV4-1	TGCGCCAGCAGCGCGGGCCGGAGCTCCTACGAGCAGTACTTC	CASSAGRSSYEQYF
NA	NA	TRBJ1-1	TRBV4-1	TGCGCCAGCAGCCAAGATCGAGGCATATTTTGGACTGAAGCTTTCTTT	CASSQDRGIFWTEAFF
TRBD2	NA	TRBJ2-3	TRBV9	TGTGCCAGCAGCGTACGGCGGGGGAGCACAGATACGCAGTATTTT	CASSVRRGSTDTQYF